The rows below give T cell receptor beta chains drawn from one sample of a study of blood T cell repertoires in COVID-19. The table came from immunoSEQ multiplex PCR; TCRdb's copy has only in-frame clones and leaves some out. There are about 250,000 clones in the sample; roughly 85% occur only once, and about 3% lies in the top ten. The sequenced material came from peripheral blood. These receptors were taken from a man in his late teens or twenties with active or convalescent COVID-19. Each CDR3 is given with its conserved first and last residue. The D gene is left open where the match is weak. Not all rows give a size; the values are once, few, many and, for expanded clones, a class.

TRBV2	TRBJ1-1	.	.	TGTGCCAGCAGCGTCCAAGGGGGCACTGAAGCTTTCTTT	CASSVQGGTEAFF
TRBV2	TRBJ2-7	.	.	TGTGCCAGCAGTCCACGGTACGAGCAGTACTTC	CASSPRYEQYF
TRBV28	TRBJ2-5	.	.	TGTGCCAGCAGTTCGGGCAGGGGAGGGGAGACCCAGTACTTC	CASSSGRGGETQYF
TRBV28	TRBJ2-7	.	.	TGTGCCAGCGGCCGGGGAGGTAGCTACGAGCAGTACTTC	CASGRGGSYEQYF
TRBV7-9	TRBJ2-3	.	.	TGTGCCAGCAGCTTAGGGGAGAGGGCCAGGACAGATACGCAGTATTTT	CASSLGERARTDTQYF
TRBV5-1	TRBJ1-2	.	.	TGCGCCAGCAGCTTTAACCGGGACACCTCGAACTATGGCTACACCTTC	CASSFNRDTSNYGYTF
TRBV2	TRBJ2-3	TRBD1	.	TGTGCCAGACGAGACAGGGGATCGGTATTTGATACGCAGTATTTT	CARRDRGSVFDTQYF
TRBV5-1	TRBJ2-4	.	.	TGCGCCAGCAGCTTTAAGGACACATGGAGCATTCAGTACTTC	CASSFKDTWSIQYF
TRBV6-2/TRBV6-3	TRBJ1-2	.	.	TGTGCCAGCAGCCCACCACGGAGAAGGCGTATCTATGGCTACACCTTC	CASSPPRRRRIYGYTF
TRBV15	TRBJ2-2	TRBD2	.	TGTGCCACCAGCAGAGGACTAGCGGGAGTCGGGACCGGGGAGCTGTTTTTT	CATSRGLAGVGTGELFF
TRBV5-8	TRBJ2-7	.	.	TGTGCCAGCAGCCTGGGCCAGTATGCCTACGAGCAGTACTTC	CASSLGQYAYEQYF
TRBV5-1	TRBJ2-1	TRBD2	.	TGCGCCAGCAGCCCGAGCGGGGGGTCCCACAATGAGCAGTTCTTC	CASSPSGGSHNEQFF
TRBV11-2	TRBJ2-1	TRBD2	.	TGTGCCAGCAGCCCCGGGACTAGCTTTTGGAATGAGCAGTTCTTC	CASSPGTSFWNEQFF
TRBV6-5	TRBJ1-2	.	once	TGTGCCAGCAGTTACCGTACAGGGCGAGGTGGCTACACCTTC	CASSYRTGRGGYTF
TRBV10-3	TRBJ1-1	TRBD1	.	TGTGCCATCAGGGGACAGGTGAACACTGAAGCTTTCTTT	CAIRGQVNTEAFF
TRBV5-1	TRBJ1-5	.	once	TGCGCCAGCAGCTTGTTCGGAGATAGCAATCAGCCCCAGCATTTT	CASSLFGDSNQPQHF
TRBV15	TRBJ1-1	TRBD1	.	TGTGCCACCAGCAATTCGGGACAGAGGAACACTGAAGCTTTCTTT	CATSNSGQRNTEAFF
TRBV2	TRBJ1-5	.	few	TGTGCCAGCAGTTCTCCTACAGGGACCATTAGCAATCAGCCCCAGCATTTT	CASSSPTGTISNQPQHF
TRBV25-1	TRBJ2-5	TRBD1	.	TGTGCCAGCAGGGACAGGGGATGGGGAGAGACCCAGTACTTC	CASRDRGWGETQYF
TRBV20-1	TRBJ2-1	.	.	TGCAGTGCTAGTGTAGTCGCCATTAACAATGAGCAGTTCTTC	CSASVVAINNEQFF
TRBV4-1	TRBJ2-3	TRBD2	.	TGCGCCAGCAGCCAAGATCGGGGTAGCGGGGGGGCCCCAGATACGCAGTATTTT	CASSQDRGSGGAPDTQYF
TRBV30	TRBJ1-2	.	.	TGTGCCTGGAGTGTAAACATATACTATGGCTACACCTTC	CAWSVNIYYGYTF
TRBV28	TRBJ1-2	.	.	TGTGCCAGCAGTTTATTTGCCCAGGGCTATGGCTACACCTTC	CASSLFAQGYGYTF
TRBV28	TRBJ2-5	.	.	TGTGCCAGCAGTTTCCCCGGGTCCGAGACCCAGTACTTC	CASSFPGSETQYF
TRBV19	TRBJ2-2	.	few	TGTGCCAGTAAGCCTTCGGGGGGACAAAACACCGGGGAGCTGTTTTTT	CASKPSGGQNTGELFF
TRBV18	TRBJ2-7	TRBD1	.	TGTGCCAGCTCACCTCGGGACAGGGTCTACGAGCAGTACTTC	CASSPRDRVYEQYF
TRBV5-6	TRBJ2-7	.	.	TGTGCCAGCAGCTCCCCGATGTTGAGCTACGAGCAGTACTTC	CASSSPMLSYEQYF
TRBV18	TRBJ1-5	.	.	TGTGCCAGCTCGTCGACAGGTAGCAATCAGCCCCAGCATTTT	CASSSTGSNQPQHF
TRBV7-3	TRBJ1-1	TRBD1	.	TGTGCCAGCAGCGCGGGACAGGAAAACACTGAAGCTTTCTTT	CASSAGQENTEAFF
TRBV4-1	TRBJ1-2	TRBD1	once	TGCGCCAGCAGCCATGGGGACAGGGCGTATGGCTACACCTTC	CASSHGDRAYGYTF
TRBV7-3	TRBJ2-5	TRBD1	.	TGTGCCAGCAGCTTAAGGCCCCCAGGGGGAGCCCAGTACTTC	CASSLRPPGGAQYF
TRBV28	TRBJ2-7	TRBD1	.	TGTGCCAGCACCACACAGGGGGACTTCGCCGAGCAGTACTTC	CASTTQGDFAEQYF
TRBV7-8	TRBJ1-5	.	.	TGTGCCAGCAGCTTAACAGGGAAGGAGCAGCCCCAGCATTTT	CASSLTGKEQPQHF
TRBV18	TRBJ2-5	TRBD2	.	TGTGCCAGCTCAACAGCAGCGGGAGGAGAGACCCAGTACTTC	CASSTAAGGETQYF
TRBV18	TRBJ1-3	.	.	TGTGCCAGCTCACCGACAGGAGCATTAGGAAACACCATATATTTT	CASSPTGALGNTIYF
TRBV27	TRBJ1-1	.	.	TGTGCCAGCAGTCTCAGGGCGGGGATCACTGAAGCTTTCTTT	CASSLRAGITEAFF
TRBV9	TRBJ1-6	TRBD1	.	TGTGCCAGCAGCGTTCAGGACAGGGGGACACCCCTCCACTTT	CASSVQDRGTPLHF
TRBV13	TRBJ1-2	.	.	TGTGCCAGCAGCACAGGAAACTCTAACTATGGCTACACCTTC	CASSTGNSNYGYTF
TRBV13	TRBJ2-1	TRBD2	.	TGTGCCAGCAGACCGAATGCCCGTCTGTTGGCGGGAGCTAACAATGAGCAGTTCTTC	CASRPNARLLAGANNEQFF
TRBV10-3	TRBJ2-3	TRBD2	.	TGTGCCATCAGCACAAGACTAGCGGGAGAGGGAGATACGCAGTATTTT	CAISTRLAGEGDTQYF
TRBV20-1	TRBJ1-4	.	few	TGCAGTGCTAGTTCAGTGGCGGTTAATGAAAAACTGTTTTTT	CSASSVAVNEKLFF
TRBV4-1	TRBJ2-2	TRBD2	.	TGCGCCAGCAGCCAAGATCCCCTAGCGGGGGGGCCCGGGGAGCTGTTTTTT	CASSQDPLAGGPGELFF
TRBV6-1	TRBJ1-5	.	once	TGTGCCAGCAGTGACAGGGACACTCGAGGAGATCAGCCCCAGCATTTT	CASSDRDTRGDQPQHF
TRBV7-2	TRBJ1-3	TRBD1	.	TGTGCCAGCAGCCCTGGACAGGCAGCTTCTGGAAACACCATATATTTT	CASSPGQAASGNTIYF
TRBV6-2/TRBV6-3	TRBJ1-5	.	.	TGTGCCAGCAGCGTGGAGGGGATCGTAAACCAGCCCCAGCATTTT	CASSVEGIVNQPQHF
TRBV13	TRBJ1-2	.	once	TGTGCCAGCAGCTTACCGGGGTCAGCCACTAACTATGGCTACACCTTC	CASSLPGSATNYGYTF
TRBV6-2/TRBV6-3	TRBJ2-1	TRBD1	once	TGTGCCAGCAGTTACGGACAGGGGGGATACAATGAGCAGTTCTTC	CASSYGQGGYNEQFF
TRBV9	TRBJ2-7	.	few	TGTGCCAGCAGCCCCTCCCCAGGGCGGTCCTACGAGCAGTACTTC	CASSPSPGRSYEQYF
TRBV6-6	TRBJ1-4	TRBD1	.	TGTGCCAGCAGTGCCGGGACAGGGAATGAAAAACTGTTTTTT	CASSAGTGNEKLFF
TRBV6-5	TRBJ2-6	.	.	TGTGCCAGCGTTGGCAGCGAGTCTGGGGCCAACGTCCTGACTTTC	CASVGSESGANVLTF
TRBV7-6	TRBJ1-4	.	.	TGTGCCAGCAGCATCGAGTCATCATATAATGAAAAACTGTTTTTT	CASSIESSYNEKLFF